The 7 T cell receptor beta chains below come from one sample, sequenced in a study of blood T cell repertoires in COVID-19. Using immunoSEQ multiplex PCR, the repertoire was profiled, and TCRdb retains in-frame clones only, with some absent. The sample comprises some 250,000 clones, roughly 79% of which are singletons, and 6.5% to 9.5% rests with the top ten. Sequenced: peripheral blood. These receptors originate from a woman of 80 years or more with COVID-19, enrolled during active disease.

The CDR3: CASSPRESNQPQHF. As DNA, the CDR3 is TGTGCCAGCAGTCCCCGGGAGAGCAATCAGCCCCAGCATTTT. The rearrangement uses TRBV6-6 and TRBJ1-5; no clear D. The CDR3 consists of 14 residues. With 5 bases removed from V and 1 base from J, the gap between germline ends came to 9 bases. Germline assignment: CDR1 MNHNY and CDR2 SVGAGI (reference sequence).

The genes are TRBV9 and TRBJ1-3; no firm D call. Trimming pared 3 bases from V and 4 bases from J, leaving 11 bases between. This CDR3 region has 14 residues. Germline V gene data show CDR1 as SGDLS and CDR2 as YYNGEE. For the CDR3, the DNA is TGTGCCAGCAGCGACCTAAACGGGGGAAACACCATATATTTT. It encodes CASSDLNGGNTIYF.

The chain carries TRBV20-1 and TRBJ2-7; 8 nucleotides match TRBD2. Trimming removed 3 bases from V and 2 bases from J; junction bases left unmatched: 6. This CDR3 is 14 amino acids long. The V gene's germline CDR1 is DFQATT and CDR2 SNEGSKA (reference sequence). In DNA, the CDR3 is TGCAGTGCTAGTCGTAGCGGGGACACCTACGAGCAGTACTTC. It encodes CSASRSGDTYEQYF.

The chain uses TRBV7-9 and TRBJ2-1; D perhaps matches TRBD2 (5 bases). Germline values: CDR1 SEHNR, CDR2 FQNEAQ (reference sequence). Trimming took 4 bases from V and 2 from J, leaving 21 bases between them. This CDR3 is 18 amino acids long. This CDR3 is CASSSTLFGSDPYNEQFF. The CDR3 DNA reads as TGTGCCAGCAGCTCGACTTTATTTGGGAGCGATCCCTACAATGAGCAGTTCTTC. Filled out from reference TRBV7-9 and TRBJ2-1, the complete variable domain reads DTGVSQNPRHKITKRGQNVTFRCDPISEHNRLYWYRQTLGQGPEFLTYFQNEAQLEKSRLLSDRFSAERPKGSFSTLEIQRTEQGDSAMYLCASSSTLFGSDPYNEQFFGPGTRLTVL.

V gene TRBV6-5 combines with J gene TRBJ1-1; 8 nucleotides line up with TRBD1. The germline V gene has CDR1 MNHEY and CDR2 SVGAGI. CDR3 length: 15 amino acids. The trim removed 2 bases at V and 11 bases at J, leaving 13 bases unmatched. DNA of the CDR3: TGTGCCAGCAGTTACGCAGGGGGCAATTTTAATGGGGCTTTCTTT. It encodes CASSYAGGNFNGAFF.

V is TRBV20-1 and J is TRBJ1-1, with D maybe TRBD1 (5 bases). The CDR3 is 11 amino acids. The germline gives CDR1 DFQATT, CDR2 SNEGSKA (reference sequence). The CDR3 spells CGRDLNTEAFF. CDR3 DNA: TGCGGTCGGGACTTGAACACTGAAGCTTTCTTT.

The genes are TRBV7-3 and TRBJ1-6; D is undetermined. Germline CDR1 reads SGHTA; CDR2 reads FQGTGA. CDR3 length: 15 residues. V lost 1 base, J lost 6 bases, and 10 bases lay in between. The CDR3 bases are TGTGCCAGCAGCTTAATTGGGAGTGGTAATTCACCCCTCCACTTT. Encoded protein: CASSLIGSGNSPLHF.